This T cell receptor beta chain was identified in a study of neurological immune-mediated disorders. With 0 bases removed from V and 8 bases from J, the gap between germline ends came to 11 bases. Germline loops: CDR1 SGDLS, CDR2 YYNGEE. The CDR3 is made up of 13 amino acids. TCRdb re-called the 5' RACE reads through MiXCR, storing one row per CDR3 protein. The sample lists about 24,000 distinct CDR3 sequences, 13% occurring once. Study conclusions and caveats: Falling below healthy controls, multiple sclerosis showed the least TCR clonal expansion, while HTLV-1-associated myelopathy showed the most.

This clonotype was seen ten or more times. Its specificity is unknown. Sequenced input: PBMCs. The chain couples TRBV9 to TRBJ1-2, with D maybe TRBD1 (5 bases). This clonotype was obtained from a woman between 40 and 50 years old with HTLV-1-associated myelopathy (HAM/TSP). In DNA, the CDR3 is TGTGCCAGCAGCGTAGGGGAGGGGAGCGGCTACACCTTC. Translated, it gives CASSVGEGSGYTF.